This TCR beta chain was identified during a study of control samples from healthy donors and cancer patients. Profiling relied on immunoSEQ multiplex PCR, and the TCRdb table lists in-frame clones only, not all of them. The profile covers fewer than 90,000 clones, with around 87% appearing a single time and 15% to 25% taken by the ten largest. Trimming took 0 bases from V and 5 from J, leaving 1 base between them. The CDR3 length is 11 residues. Germline V gene data show CDR1 as SGHTA and CDR2 as FQGNSA. This chain connects TRBV7-2 to TRBJ2-5; no firm D call. The sequencing input was blood. The origin of this receptor is a man aged 45-65 years in good health. The CDR3 loop is CASSLAETQYF. The CDR3 DNA sequence: TGTGCCAGCAGCTTAGCCGAGACCCAGTACTTC.